The present TCR beta chain was sequenced within a study of T cells after posttransplantation cyclophosphamide. Comment on this clone: Its target is not known.

TCRdb's copy holds only in-frame clones and misses some; the assay was immunoSEQ multiplex PCR. This sample has about 16,000 clones, with roughly 80% found just once. Sampled 1 year posttransplant, controls received myeloablative marrow transplants, methotrexate and a calcineurin inhibitor. General study results and limits: Donor CD8+ memory clones often dominated recipient blood repertoires at later times. TRB overlap between skin or GI tissue T cells and blood was limited. TRB clonality was highly associated with recipient CMV seropositivity and reactivation.

This CDR3 spans 15 amino acids. From germline, CDR1 is MRHNA and CDR2 SNTAGT. Trimming cost V 6 bases and J 2 bases, with 14 bases left between them. The gene calls are TRBV6-4 and TRBJ1-3; possibly TRBD1 for D (6 bases). The specimen was PBMCs, collected 441 days after allogeneic stem cell transplant with calcineurin inhibitor and methotrexate. The receptor was derived from a male patient in his 30s who received an allogeneic stem cell transplant from an unrelated donor, was CMV-positive, and had acute and chronic GVHD. Some T cells may be provided by the graft donor. The CDR3 coding sequence is TGTGCCAGCAGGCCGGAGCCAGGGGCTGGAAACACCATATATTTT. This sequence encodes CASRPEPGAGNTIYF.